The 2 T cell receptor beta chains reported below all come from one sample, sequenced in a study of T cells in Graves' hyperthyroidism and ophthalmopathy. RNA transcripts yielded amplified TCR beta CDR3 regions. HTBI primers drove first-round RT-PCR of the TCR CDR3. TCRdb redid the calling of the multiplex PCR reads with MiXCR, one entry per CDR3 protein. Among hundreds of thousands of distinct CDR3 sequences listed, 15% to 20% were seen once. The specimen sequenced was blood. All receptors come from a woman in her twenties or thirties with Graves' hyperthyroidism.

J is TRBJ2-2 and V is TRBV5-1; D not resolved. This CDR3 is built from 16 residues. The germline gives CDR1 SGHRS, CDR2 YFSETQ. V was clipped by 0 bases and J by 1 base, with 10 bases between them. CDR3 DNA: TGCGCCAGCAGCTTGGATCAGCCTATGAACACCGGGGAGCTGTTTTTT. As protein: CASSLDQPMNTGELFF.

The chain uses TRBV15 and TRBJ2-4; 13 bases match TRBD2. This CDR3 is built from 18 residues. With 0 bases clipped from V and 6 bases from J, the junction kept 8 bases outside the gene matches. Germline CDR1 LNHNV, CDR2 YYDKDF (reference sequence). DNA for the CDR3: TGTGCCACCAGCAGAGATAGGGGACTAGCGGGGACCTCAAACATTCAGTACTTC. Translated, it gives CATSRDRGLAGTSNIQYF.